The T cell receptor beta chain under discussion was sequenced for a study of STAT5B mutations in CD4+ large granular lymphocyte leukemia. The junction had 6 bases not matched to a gene; V was cut back by 10 bases and J by 8 bases. This CDR3 is 11 amino acids long. Germline lookup yields CDR1 ENHRY and CDR2 SYGVKD. Study-level findings and limits: No patients shared main leukemic clonotypes, though 20% to 25% appeared at low frequency elsewhere.

Per the study methods: A productive frequency of 2.59 x 10-5 was the lowest detectable. The assay was immunoSEQ multiplex PCR, and TCRdb's table has in-frame clones only and misses some. The V and J calls and clone size are taken from that table; D and trimming were inferred from the DNA. This table has just under 35,000 clones, about 70% appearing once. Points on this clone: Its specificity is unknown.

The TCR was taken from a human donor in good health. The chain uses TRBV10-3 and TRBJ1-1, with 8 bases identical to TRBD1. Sequencing was carried out using CD4+ T cells from blood buffy coats. The CDR3: CATRTGPEAFF. The DNA for the CDR3 is TGTGCCACACGGACAGGGCCAGAAGCTTTCTTT.